The rows below give T cell receptor beta chains drawn from one sample of a study of tumor and adjacent non-tumor tissue in lung cancer. MiXCR, run by TCRdb on the multiplex PCR reads, gives a single entry per CDR3 protein. The profile shows about 86,000 distinct CDR3 sequences, around 76% of them singletons. Material for sequencing was distant non-tumor lung tissue. The receptors come from a woman aged 50 to 60 with non-small cell lung cancer. Each CDR3 is given with its conserved first and last residue. D genes are given only for firm matches. Size tells how often a clone was seen (once, few, many) or the class of an expanded clone, and some rows leave it out.

j_gene,v_gene,d_gene,abundance,CDR3nt,CDR3aa
TRBJ2-1,TRBV28,TRBD2,few,TGTGCCAGCAGTATCACTGGGACTAAGGTTGAACTTGGGCAGTTCTTC,CASSITGTKVELGQFF
TRBJ1-6,TRBV6-1,.,.,TGTGCCAGCTCACGACTGAGTGATTCACCCCTCGACTTT,CASSRLSDSPLDF
TRBJ1-1,TRBV29-1,.,.,TGTAGCGTTGAAAGGACCCCGACCGCTATAGACGCTGAAGCCTTCTTT,CSVERTPTAIDAEAFF
TRBJ2-7,TRBV6-6,TRBD2,.,TGTGCCAACCGAACCCGACTAGCGGGAATATACGAGCAGCACTTC,CANRTRLAGIYEQHF
TRBJ2-5,TRBV20-1,.,.,TGCAGTGCTCCACGAGCGACTAACGGGGAGCCTGGGACCCAGTACTTC,CSAPRATNGEPGTQYF
TRBJ2-7,TRBV2,.,.,TGTGCCAGCAGGAATAGGGGCTTCTACGAGCAGTACTTC,CASRNRGFYEQYF
TRBJ1-5,TRBV4-1,TRBD1,few,TGCGCCAGCAGCCAAGTTCCGGTAGGGGGCAATCAGCGCCAGCATTTT,CASSQVPVGGNQRQHF
TRBJ2-1,TRBV9,TRBD2,.,TGTGCCAGCAGCGGGGCCCGGGAGGACAATGAGCAGTTATTC,CASSGAREDNEQLF
TRBJ2-1,TRBV2,.,once,TGTCCCAGCAGCCAATCGGATGAGGAGTTCTTC,CPSSQSDEEFF
TRBJ2-2,TRBV6-1,.,.,TGTGCCGTCAGTGAGTTAGCGTGGAACACCGGGGAGTTGTTTTTT,CAVSELAWNTGELFF
TRBJ2-2,TRBV4-1,TRBD2,.,TGCGCCAGCACGCGGGAGTACACCGGGGAACTGTTTTTT,CASTREYTGELFF
TRBJ2-7,TRBV11-2,.,.,TGCGCCAGCGGCCTGACGGACACTGCCTACGAGCAGTACTTT,CASGLTDTAYEQYF
TRBJ1-2,TRBV18,.,.,TGTGCCAGCTCACTACCGGGACAAGGGAATGACTATGGCTACACCTTC,CASSLPGQGNDYGYTF
TRBJ2-7,TRBV11-2,TRBD2,.,TGTGCCAGCAGTTTGAGCGGGAGTTCCAACGAGCAGTGCTTC,CASSLSGSSNEQCF
TRBJ1-2,TRBV12-3/TRBV12-4,.,.,TGTGCCAGAAGCCCCCGGGACGCCTATGGATACACCTTC,CARSPRDAYGYTF
TRBJ1-5,TRBV30,.,.,TGTGCCTGGAACGCCCGGGACAACAATCAGCCCCAGCATTTT,CAWNARDNNQPQHF